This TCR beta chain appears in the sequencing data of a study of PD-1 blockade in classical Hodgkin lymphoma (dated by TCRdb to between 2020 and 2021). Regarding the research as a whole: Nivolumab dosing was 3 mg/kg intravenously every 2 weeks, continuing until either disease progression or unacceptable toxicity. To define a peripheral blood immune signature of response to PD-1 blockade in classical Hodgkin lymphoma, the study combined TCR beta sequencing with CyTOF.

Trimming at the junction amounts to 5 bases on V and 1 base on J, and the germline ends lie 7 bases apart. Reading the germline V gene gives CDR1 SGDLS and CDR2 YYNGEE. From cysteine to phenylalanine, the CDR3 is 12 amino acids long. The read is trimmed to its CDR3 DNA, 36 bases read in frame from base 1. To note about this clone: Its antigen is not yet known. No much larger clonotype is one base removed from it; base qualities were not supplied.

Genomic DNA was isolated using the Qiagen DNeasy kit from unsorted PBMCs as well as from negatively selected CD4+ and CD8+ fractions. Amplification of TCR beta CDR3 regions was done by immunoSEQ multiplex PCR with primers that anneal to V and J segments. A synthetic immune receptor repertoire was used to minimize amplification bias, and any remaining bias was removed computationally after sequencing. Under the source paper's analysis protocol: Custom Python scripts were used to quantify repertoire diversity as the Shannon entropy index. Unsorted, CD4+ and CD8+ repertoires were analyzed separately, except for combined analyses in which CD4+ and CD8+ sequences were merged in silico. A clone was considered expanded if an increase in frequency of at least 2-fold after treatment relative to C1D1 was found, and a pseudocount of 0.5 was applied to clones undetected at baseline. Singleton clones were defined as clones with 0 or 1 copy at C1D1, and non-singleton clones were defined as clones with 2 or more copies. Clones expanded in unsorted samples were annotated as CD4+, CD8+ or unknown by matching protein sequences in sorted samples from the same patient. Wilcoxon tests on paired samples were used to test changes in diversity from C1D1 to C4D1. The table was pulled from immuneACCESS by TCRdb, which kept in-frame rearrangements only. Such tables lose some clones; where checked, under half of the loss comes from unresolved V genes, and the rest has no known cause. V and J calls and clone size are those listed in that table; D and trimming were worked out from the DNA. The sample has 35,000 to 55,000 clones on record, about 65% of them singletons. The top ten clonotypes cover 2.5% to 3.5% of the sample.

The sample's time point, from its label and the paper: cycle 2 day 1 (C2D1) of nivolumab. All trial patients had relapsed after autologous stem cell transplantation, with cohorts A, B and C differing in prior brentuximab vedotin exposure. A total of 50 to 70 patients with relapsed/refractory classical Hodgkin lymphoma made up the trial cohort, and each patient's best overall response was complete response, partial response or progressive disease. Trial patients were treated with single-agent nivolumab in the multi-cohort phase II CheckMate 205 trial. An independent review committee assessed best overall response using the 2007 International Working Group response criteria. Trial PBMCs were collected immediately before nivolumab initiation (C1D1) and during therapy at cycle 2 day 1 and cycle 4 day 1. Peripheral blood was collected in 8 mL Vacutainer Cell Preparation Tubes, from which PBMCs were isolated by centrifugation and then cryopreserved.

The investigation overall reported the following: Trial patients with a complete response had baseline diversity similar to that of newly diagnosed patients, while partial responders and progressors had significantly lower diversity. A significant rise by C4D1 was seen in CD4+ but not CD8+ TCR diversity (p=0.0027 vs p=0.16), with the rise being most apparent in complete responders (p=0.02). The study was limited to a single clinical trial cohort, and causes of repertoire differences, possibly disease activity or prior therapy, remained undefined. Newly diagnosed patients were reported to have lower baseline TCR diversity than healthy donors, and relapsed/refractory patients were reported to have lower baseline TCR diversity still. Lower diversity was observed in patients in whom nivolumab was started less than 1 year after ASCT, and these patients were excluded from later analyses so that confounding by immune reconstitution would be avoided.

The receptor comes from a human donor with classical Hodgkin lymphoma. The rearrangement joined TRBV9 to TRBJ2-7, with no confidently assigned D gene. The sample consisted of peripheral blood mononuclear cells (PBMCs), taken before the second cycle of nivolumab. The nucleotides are TGTGCCAGCAGGGGGAATTCCTACGAGCAGTACTTC. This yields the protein CASRGNSYEQYF. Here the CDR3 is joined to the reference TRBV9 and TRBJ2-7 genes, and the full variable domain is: DSGVTQTPKHLITATGQRVTLRCSPRSGDLSVYWYQQSLDQGLQFLIQYYNGEERAKGNILERFSAQQFPDLHSELNLSSLELGDSALYFCASRGNSYEQYFGPGTRLTVT.